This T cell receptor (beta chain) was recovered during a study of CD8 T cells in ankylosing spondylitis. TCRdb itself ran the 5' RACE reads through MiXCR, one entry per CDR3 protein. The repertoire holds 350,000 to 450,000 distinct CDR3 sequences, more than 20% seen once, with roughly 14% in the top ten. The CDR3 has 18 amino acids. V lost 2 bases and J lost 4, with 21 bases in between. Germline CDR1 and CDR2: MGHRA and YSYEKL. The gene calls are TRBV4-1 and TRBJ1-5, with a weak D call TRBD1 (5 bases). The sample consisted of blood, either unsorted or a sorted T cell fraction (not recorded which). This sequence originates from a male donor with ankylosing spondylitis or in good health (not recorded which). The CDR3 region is CASSQTYSTDPLNQPQHF. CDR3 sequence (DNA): TGCGCCAGCAGCCAAACATACTCGACAGACCCCTTGAATCAGCCCCAGCATTTT.